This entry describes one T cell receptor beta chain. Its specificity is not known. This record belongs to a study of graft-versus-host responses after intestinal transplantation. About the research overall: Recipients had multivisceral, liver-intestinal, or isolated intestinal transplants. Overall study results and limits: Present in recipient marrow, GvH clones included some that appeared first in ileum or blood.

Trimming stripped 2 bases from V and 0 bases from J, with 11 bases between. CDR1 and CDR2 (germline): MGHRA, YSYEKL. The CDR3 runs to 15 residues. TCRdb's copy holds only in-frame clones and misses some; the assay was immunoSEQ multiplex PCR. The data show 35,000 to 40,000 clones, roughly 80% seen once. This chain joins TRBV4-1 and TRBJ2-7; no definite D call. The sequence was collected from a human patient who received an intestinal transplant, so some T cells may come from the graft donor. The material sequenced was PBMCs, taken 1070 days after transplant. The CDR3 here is CASSQSTQSSYEQYF. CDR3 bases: TGCGCCAGCAGCCAAAGTACACAGAGCTCCTACGAGCAGTACTTC.